Below, 5 T cell receptor beta chains from the same sample are listed, as sequenced in a study of a mutant IDH1 vaccine in newly diagnosed glioma. This sample's time point: week 11, during vaccination. With topical imiquimod, each dose of the vaccine consisted of 300 ug of mutant IDH1 20-mer peptide. Some clones are missing from TCRdb's copy, which holds only in-frame ones; the method was immunoSEQ multiplex PCR. Of under 150,000 clones listed, roughly 90% are singletons. The antigens of these receptors remain unknown. The sequencing used PBMCs, collected from a glioma patient whose treatment included an IDH1 peptide vaccine. The origin of the receptors is a woman between 50 and 59 years old with glioma.

J is TRBJ2-7 and V is TRBV28; D not resolved. CDR1 and CDR2 (germline): MDHEN, SYDVKM. The CDR3 extends over 12 amino acids. The V end was cut by 3 bases, the J end by 4 bases, with 7 bases between. Here the CDR3 DNA reads TGTGCCAGCAGTTTGTGGAGTTACGAGCAGTACTTC. This sequence encodes CASSLWSYEQYF.

In this sample, this clone turned up once. The rearrangement links TRBV7-8 to TRBJ2-1; 7 nucleotides agree with TRBD2. Losses at the gene ends were 1 base for V and 5 bases for J; bases not matched to a gene: 8. This CDR3 spans 16 amino acids. Germline V lookup: CDR1 SGHVS, CDR2 FQNEAQ. The CDR3 coding sequence is TGTGCCAGCAGCTTAGAGTTGGCTAGCGGCCACAATGAGCAGTTCTTC. Protein product: CASSLELASGHNEQFF.

The chain couples TRBV28 to TRBJ2-2; 9 nucleotides match TRBD1. CDR1 and CDR2 (germline): MDHEN, SYDVKM. V lost 3 bases to trimming and J lost 4 bases; unmatched junction nucleotides: 6. This CDR3 has 16 residues. The CDR3 region has the DNA TGTGCCAGCAGTTTGCCGGGACAGGGCGCCACCGGGGAGCTGTTTTTT. It translates to CASSLPGQGATGELFF.

This clone has just a few counts. V gene TRBV5-4 combines with J gene TRBJ2-2; D is perhaps TRBD1 or TRBD2 (5 bases each). V shed 4 bases and J shed 5 bases, with 24 bases lying between them. The CDR3 extends over 18 amino acids. Germline-derived CDR1 and CDR2 are SGHNT and YYREEE (reference sequence). The CDR3 region is CASSDPLGTGRLTGELFF. In DNA form, the CDR3 reads TGTGCCAGCAGCGACCCACTAGGCACGGGGCGATTGACCGGGGAGCTGTTTTTT.

The V and J genes are TRBV5-1 and TRBJ2-1; 7 bases match TRBD2. With V trimmed by 5 bases and J by 2 bases, 7 bases remained unmatched. In germline, CDR1 is SGHRS, CDR2 YFSETQ. The CDR3 is made up of 15 amino acids. This CDR3 is CASRTSLTTYNEQFF. The CDR3 nucleotides are TGCGCCAGCAGGACTAGCCTTACCACCTACAATGAGCAGTTCTTC.